A selection of T cell receptor beta chains follows, all from one sample in a study of beta chain features in type 1 diabetes. Only in-frame clones appear in the TCRdb table, and some are missing; sequencing was by immunoSEQ multiplex PCR. The sample lists some 280,000 clones, 13% to 15% occurring once. The specimen sequenced was naive CD4+ T cells from blood. Every receptor here comes from a man younger than 40 with type 1 diabetes. The conserved cysteine and the conserved F or W are not part of the CDR3 here. The D gene is left open where the match is weak.

TRBJ2-7	TRBV14	NA	ASSQREYEQY
TRBJ1-2	TRBV6-1	NA	ASTYRNYGYT
TRBJ2-6	TRBV5-4	NA	ASSLRSGANVLT
TRBJ1-1	TRBV29-1	TRBD1	SVVGGTGGLYTEAF
TRBJ2-3	TRBV10-3	TRBD2	AISGLWTSGRPDTQY
TRBJ2-7	TRBV28	TRBD2	ASRSQARGYEQY
TRBJ2-3	TRBV4-2	TRBD2	ASSRGLAGADTQY
TRBJ1-3	TRBV4-3	NA	ASSPGRGSSGNTIY
TRBJ2-2	TRBV4-2	NA	ASSQDMAGQTGELF
TRBJ1-5	TRBV2	NA	ASRAGVSNQPQH
TRBJ2-5	TRBV5-1	TRBD2	ASSRLAGGPGETQY
TRBJ2-1	TRBV28	NA	ASSLWQGNIIEQF
TRBJ1-1	TRBV5-1	NA	ASEPGQGPSEAF
TRBJ2-1	TRBV4-3	TRBD2	ASRLTSDSSYNEQF
TRBJ2-6	TRBV4-1	NA	ASSRGGSGSGANVLT
TRBJ1-2	TRBV27	NA	ASSSRPGWDGYT
TRBJ1-1	TRBV4-3	NA	ASSRTGIGPIEAF
TRBJ2-7	TRBV14	NA	ASSQITGYEQY
TRBJ2-2	TRBV7-9	TRBD2	ASSLEHGLADFTGELF
TRBJ1-4	TRBV7-9	TRBD1	ASSYRGMGEKLF
TRBJ2-1	TRBV7-3	NA	ASSSPGGHNEQF
TRBJ2-7	TRBV2	NA	ASSLAYEQY
TRBJ1-2	TRBV5-1	TRBD1	ASSSGGTYGYT
TRBJ2-7	TRBV5-1	TRBD2	ASSLVSGSSEQY
TRBJ2-1	TRBV30	TRBD2	AWSLAGVVNEQF
TRBJ2-3	TRBV18	NA	ASSPPSTDTQY
TRBJ1-5	TRBV27	TRBD1	ASQDQGAFNQPQH
TRBJ2-1	TRBV7-3	TRBD2	ASSSSPGTSLEQF